These T cell receptor beta chains were read from a single sample in a study of blood T cell repertoires in COVID-19. This table comes from immunoSEQ multiplex PCR, and its TCRdb copy is limited to in-frame clones, with some not included. The sample holds about 220,000 clones, around 84% seen once. Sequenced: peripheral blood. These TCRs come from a woman in her fifties or sixties who had recovered from COVID-19. CDR3s include the opening cysteine and the closing phenylalanine or tryptophan. D genes are given only for firm matches. Where a row states a size, it is once, few, many or the class of an expanded clone; other rows omit it.

D,size,J,V,CDR3,DNA
TRBD2,.,TRBJ2-3,TRBV9,CASSSRGSGGEGHPDTQYF,TGTGCCAGCAGCTCCCGGGGTAGCGGGGGGGAAGGCCACCCAGATACGCAGTATTTT
TRBD1,.,TRBJ1-2,TRBV6-5,CASNRGPNYGYTF,TGTGCCAGTAACAGGGGGCCTAACTATGGCTACACCTTC
TRBD1,.,TRBJ1-1,TRBV30,CAWSPEGAWEAFF,TGTGCCTGGAGTCCAGAGGGGGCGTGGGAAGCTTTCTTT
.,.,TRBJ1-4,TRBV5-6,CASSPTGPSNEKLFF,TGTGCCAGCAGCCCTACAGGGCCGAGTAATGAAAAACTGTTTTTT
TRBD2,.,TRBJ2-3,TRBV7-6,CASSLTRGGLFTDTQYF,TGTGCCAGCAGCTTAACGCGCGGGGGGCTTTTCACAGATACGCAGTATTTT
.,.,TRBJ1-1,TRBV20-1,CSAPGSTEAFF,TGCAGTGCTCCCGGGAGTACTGAAGCTTTCTTT
TRBD1,.,TRBJ1-3,TRBV3-1/TRBV3-2,CASSPRDSGNTIYF,TGTGCCAGCAGCCCGAGGGACAGCGGAAACACCATATATTTT
TRBD1,.,TRBJ1-1,TRBV7-9,CASSWHRTGRSEAFF,TGTGCCAGCAGCTGGCACAGGACAGGGCGGTCTGAAGCTTTCTTT
.,once,TRBJ1-2,TRBV6-1,CASSEARPGHGYTF,TGTGCCAGCAGTGAAGCTCGGCCAGGGCATGGCTACACCTTC
.,.,TRBJ2-3,TRBV24-1,CATSERSDTQYF,TGTGCCACCAGTGAGAGGTCAGATACGCAGTATTTT
.,.,TRBJ1-2,TRBV15,CATSRDGHPNYGYTF,TGTGCCACCAGCAGAGATGGACACCCTAACTATGGCTACACCTTC
TRBD1,.,TRBJ1-4,TRBV24-1,CATSDPGQGEKLFF,TGTGCCACCAGTGATCCGGGACAGGGAGAAAAACTGTTTTTT
TRBD2,.,TRBJ2-1,TRBV7-6,CASSSAAGGPRGEQFF,TGTGCCAGCAGCTCCGCGGCGGGGGGGCCTCGCGGTGAGCAGTTCTTC
.,.,TRBJ1-1,TRBV5-4,CASSPRGDLSEAFF,TGTGCCAGCAGCCCCCGAGGAGACTTATCTGAAGCTTTCTTT
TRBD1,.,TRBJ1-4,TRBV5-8,CASRRGQGENEKLFF,TGTGCCAGCAGACGCGGACAGGGGGAGAATGAAAAACTGTTTTTT
.,.,TRBJ2-1,TRBV4-1,CASSQGALPYNEQFF,TGCGCCAGCAGCCAGGGGGCACTTCCCTACAATGAGCAGTTCTTC
TRBD1,.,TRBJ1-1,TRBV6-6,CASSGQDANTEAFF,TGTGCCAGCAGTGGACAGGATGCGAACACTGAAGCTTTCTTT
TRBD1,.,TRBJ2-7,TRBV25-1,CASSEGQGSYEQYF,TGTGCCAGCAGTGAAGGACAGGGTAGCTACGAGCAGTACTTC
.,.,TRBJ1-5,TRBV2,CASSAIMGSNQPQHF,TGTGCCAGCAGTGCTATCATGGGCAGCAATCAGCCCCAGCATTTT
.,.,TRBJ1-1,TRBV10-3,CAISGKGQNLNTEAFF,TGTGCCATCAGCGGAAAGGGGCAGAACTTGAACACTGAAGCTTTCTTT
TRBD1,.,TRBJ2-1,TRBV10-3,CAISAGTGEGNEQFF,TGTGCCATCAGTGCCGGGACAGGGGAGGGGAATGAGCAGTTCTTC
TRBD2,.,TRBJ2-3,TRBV5-1,CASSFSGDRTDTQYF,TGCGCCAGCAGCTTTAGCGGGGACCGCACAGATACGCAGTATTTT
.,.,TRBJ1-4,TRBV18,CASSPRRGPNEKLFF,TGTGCCAGCTCACCCCGGAGGGGACCTAATGAAAAACTGTTTTTT
TRBD1,few,TRBJ2-2,TRBV7-8,CASSRGQGRDTGELFF,TGTGCCAGCAGCCGAGGACAGGGGCGGGACACCGGGGAGCTGTTTTTT
.,.,TRBJ2-5,TRBV4-1,CASSQPGRQETQYF,TGCGCCAGCAGCCAGCCAGGGCGCCAAGAGACCCAGTACTTC
.,.,TRBJ1-2,TRBV29-1,CSVEYGRPNYGYTF,TGCAGCGTTGAGTATGGGAGGCCTAACTATGGCTACACCTTC
.,.,TRBJ2-5,TRBV7-9,CASSLRLSQYF,TGTGCCAGCAGCTTACGACTCTCCCAGTACTTC
TRBD2,.,TRBJ2-5,TRBV2,CASSEAPRGGDETQYF,TGTGCCAGCAGTGAAGCGCCGCGGGGGGGAGATGAGACCCAGTACTTC
.,.,TRBJ2-5,TRBV6-5,CASSYMAGQETQYF,TGTGCCAGCAGTTACATGGCAGGCCAAGAGACCCAGTACTTC
TRBD1,.,TRBJ2-7,TRBV18,CASSPPRGRNEQYF,TGTGCCAGCTCACCACCCAGGGGGCGCAACGAGCAGTACTTC
TRBD1,.,TRBJ1-2,TRBV4-1,CASSQPGQGVFYTF,TGCGCCAGCAGCCAACCGGGACAGGGGGTTTTCTACACCTTC
.,.,TRBJ2-7,TRBV6-2/TRBV6-3,CASSYSGGSLPYEQYF,TGTGCCAGCAGTTACTCAGGCGGGTCACTTCCCTACGAGCAGTACTTC
.,once,TRBJ1-2,TRBV5-1,CASSEQGANYGYTF,TGCGCCAGCTCAGAACAGGGAGCTAACTATGGCTACACCTTC
TRBD1,.,TRBJ1-4,TRBV4-1,CASSQEGTDNEKLFF,TGCGCCAGCAGCCAAGAAGGGACAGATAATGAAAAACTGTTTTTT
.,.,TRBJ2-2,TRBV6-5,CASSRDSRTGELFF,TGTGCCAGCAGCCGGGACTCTCGCACCGGGGAGCTGTTTTTT
.,.,TRBJ1-1,TRBV5-1,CASSLTGTEAFF,TGCGCCAGCAGCCTAACAGGCACTGAAGCTTTCTTT
.,.,TRBJ1-4,TRBV7-9,CASSYAQGMPNEKLFF,TGTGCCAGCTCCTACGCCCAGGGGATGCCTAATGAAAAACTGTTTTTT